The 14 T cell receptor beta chains given below trace back to one sample, sequenced in a study of T cell repertoires in cytomegalovirus infection (dated by TCRdb to between 2017 and 2020). Their specific antigens are unknown. These reads were obtained on an Illumina HiSeq 1500. The public sequencing data were trimmed at Q25 with fastp and processed into clonotypes with MiXCR by TCRdb, which kept only in-frame beta chains. Rows are unified per CDR3 protein, each entry keeping the most common DNA and genes. In this sample the table shows 68,000 or so distinct CDR3 sequences, 22% of which occur a single time. The ten largest clones take up roughly three quarters of the sample. The sequenced sample was PBMCs, sequenced either directly or after in vitro stimulation (not recorded which). These receptors all come from a human donor in good health (CMV status not recorded). Some clones in this sample may be carry-over from other donors' samples.

This clonotype was seen a few times. V and J are TRBV12-3 or TRBV12-4 and TRBJ2-4, with 16 positions matching TRBD2. With 5 bases clipped from V and 8 bases from J, the junction kept 12 bases outside the gene matches. This CDR3 is 18 amino acids long. DNA of the CDR3: TGTGCCAGCAGTAGGGGACTAGCGGGAGGGGTTCGTGGAGACATTCAGTACTTC. It translates to CASSRGLAGGVRGDIQYF.

This clonotype showed up many times. V gene TRBV7-2 combines with J gene TRBJ2-3, with 13 nucleotides matching TRBD2. J gave up 9 bases and V 0 bases, and 9 bases lay outside the gene matches. Germline CDR1 and CDR2: SGHTA and FQGNSA. The CDR3 has 17 residues. Here the CDR3 DNA reads TGTGCCAGCAGCTTAGCGCGGACTAGCGGGGGCCCCGGCACGCAGTATTTT. Translated: CASSLARTSGGPGTQYF.

This clonotype showed up many times. The V call is TRBV6-1, the J call TRBJ2-3; a possible D gene is TRBD1 (6 bases). Germline V CDR1 and CDR2: MNHNS, SASEGT. The CDR3 consists of 15 residues. Trimming removed 2 bases at V and 6 bases at J, with 15 bases between. CDR3 region: CASSEFRGGTDTQYF. CDR3 sequence (DNA): TGTGCCAGCAGTGAATTCAGAGGGGGAACGGATACGCAGTATTTT.

The table lists this clonotype with many counts. The gene calls are TRBV12-3 or TRBV12-4 and TRBJ2-2, with 7 bases lining up with TRBD2. V gave up 11 bases and J gave up 8 bases; unmatched junction bases: 17. The CDR3 spans 15 residues. Here the CDR3 reads CASRGASGEVGELFF. The CDR3 coding sequence is TGTGCCTCCCGCGGGGCTAGCGGAGAAGTGGGGGAGCTGTTTTTT.

At least ten counts were recorded for this clonotype. V gene TRBV4-1 combines with J gene TRBJ1-5; D remains unclear. This CDR3 is built from 15 residues. The germline V gene has CDR1 MGHRA and CDR2 YSYEKL. The V end lost 4 bases, the J end lost 1 base, and 11 bases lay between the germline ends. CDR3 in DNA: TGCGCCAGCAGCCTTGGATCGGGGAGCAATCAGCCCCAGCATTTT. Translated, it gives CASSLGSGSNQPQHF.

This clonotype was seen a single time. The chain employs TRBV2 and TRBJ2-1, with TRBD2 identical over 12 bases. From germline, CDR1 is SNHLY and CDR2 FYNNEI. The CDR3 length is 19 residues. V trimming: 4 bases; J trimming: 0 bases; junction bases outside the gene matches: 10. The CDR3 DNA reads TGTGCCAGCAGTGCTGGACTAGCGGGACTCCTGAGCTCCTACAATGAGCAGTTCTTC. This translates into CASSAGLAGLLSSYNEQFF.

The chain joins TRBV19 to TRBJ1-1, with D unclear. Germline V CDR1 and CDR2: LNHDA, SQIVND (reference sequence). CDR3 size: 16 residues. The germline V and J ends were trimmed by 4 bases and 0 bases, with 15 bases remaining between them. This chain's CDR3 is CASSKVVVRMNTEAFF. CDR3 nucleotides: TGTGCCAGTAGTAAGGTAGTGGTTAGGATGAACACTGAAGCTTTCTTT.

This clonotype was recorded many times. The genes are TRBV7-2 and TRBJ1-3; tentatively, D is TRBD1 (5 bases). V was cut by 2 bases and J by 3 bases, with 8 bases left in between. There are 14 residues in the CDR3. Germline V gene data show CDR1 as SGHTA and CDR2 as FQGNSA. CDR3 protein: CASSLQGDGNTIYF. For the CDR3, the DNA is TGTGCCAGCAGCTTACAAGGGGATGGAAACACCATATATTTT.

The V call is TRBV11-2, the J call TRBJ2-4; tentatively, D is TRBD2 (5 bases). Germline CDR1 is SGHAT and CDR2 is FQNNGV. Trimming took off 5 bases at V and 3 bases at J, with 20 bases between the two ends. The CDR3 totals 17 residues. This CDR3 reads CASSPGGLSAFKNIQYF. The CDR3 DNA sequence: TGTGCCAGCAGCCCTGGTGGGCTTAGCGCTTTCAAAAACATTCAGTACTTC.

The chain has TRBV27 and TRBJ2-5; D call uncertain. The CDR3 is 15 amino acids. Germline lookup yields CDR1 MNHEY and CDR2 SMNVEV (reference sequence). With 5 bases removed from V and 4 bases from J, the gap between germline ends came to 17 bases. The CDR3 protein is CASSPGQSGRETQYF. The CDR3 DNA sequence: TGTGCCAGCAGTCCGGGCCAAAGTGGCCGAGAGACCCAGTACTTC.

This clonotype was picked up many times. This chain joins TRBV7-9 and TRBJ1-1; tentatively, D is TRBD1 (5 bases). The V end was cut by 5 bases, the J end by 3 bases, with 16 bases between. Germline CDR1 SEHNR, CDR2 FQNEAQ (reference sequence). This CDR3 is 15 amino acids long. CDR3 loop: CASSPSQGGYTEAFF. DNA of the CDR3: TGTGCCAGCAGCCCTAGCCAGGGAGGGTACACTGAAGCTTTCTTT. Full variable domain (rest looked up from reference TRBV7-9 and TRBJ1-1): DTGVSQNPRHKITKRGQNVTFRCDPISEHNRLYWYRQTLGQGPEFLTYFQNEAQLEKSRLLSDRFSAERPKGSFSTLEIQRTEQGDSAMYLCASSPSQGGYTEAFFGQGTRLTVV.

The gene calls are TRBV10-3 and TRBJ2-7; D is unresolved. CDR1 and CDR2 from the germline V gene are ENHRY and SYGVKD. The CDR3 extends over 12 amino acids. V lost 0 bases and J 12 bases, leaving 12 bases between the germline ends. The CDR3 DNA is TGTGCCATCAGTGAGTCGAAGGATCAACGGTACTTC. Its translation: CAISESKDQRYF.

Concerning this clonotype itself: An end of the junction does not agree with germline; a read error may underlie this. V usage is TRBV28 and J usage is TRBJ2-3, with 7 bases fitting TRBD2. The CDR3 is 12 residues long. Germline V gives CDR1 MDHEN, CDR2 SYDVKM. This CDR3 reads CASGTPGTTSRF. CDR3 coding DNA: TGTGCCAGCGGCACTCCCGGGACTACCTCGAGGTTT. The full variable domain, in which reference TRBV28 and TRBJ2-3 provide the parts outside the CDR3, is DVKVTQSSRYLVKRTGEKVFLECVQDMDHENMFWYRQDPGLGLRLIYFSYDVKMKEKGDIPEGYSVSREKKERFSLILESASTNQTSMYLCASGTPGTTSRFGPGTRLTVL.

As concerns this clonotype: The junction does not match germline at one end; this may be a read error. This chain links TRBV15 with TRBJ2-3, with 12 bases that match TRBD2. The CDR3 spans 16 residues. CDR1 and CDR2 from the germline V gene are LNHNV and YYDKDF (reference sequence). The CDR3 loop is CATTRGTSGRTDTQYF. The CDR3 DNA sequence: TGTGCCACCACCAGAGGTACTAGCGGGAGGACAGATACGCAGTATTTT.